The rows below give T cell receptor beta chains drawn from one sample of a study of blood T cells in healthy people across ages. TCRdb redid the calling of the 5' RACE reads with MiXCR, one entry per CDR3 protein. This sample yields some 940,000 distinct CDR3 sequences, of which roughly 28% are seen a single time; roughly 10% belongs to the top ten. The same sample was also used in a study of T cells of mothers and their children.

Sequenced input: blood. The receptors were sampled from a woman in her 40s in good health. The CDR3 runs from the conserved cysteine through the conserved F or W. The order of the fields is CDR3 length, clone size, V gene, D gene, J gene, CDR3 DNA, CDR3 protein. The D gene is left open where the match is weak. Rows give clone size only sometimes, using once, few, many, or a class for an expanded clone.

16	many	TRBV7-2	TRBD1	TRBJ2-7	TGTGCCAGCAGCTCGGGACAGGGCGTACGCTCCTACGAGCAGTACTTC	CASSSGQGVRSYEQYF
15	.	TRBV14	TRBD2	TRBJ2-2	TGTGCCAGCAGCCAACAACTAGCGAGCACCGGGGAGCTGTTTTTT	CASSQQLASTGELFF
11	many	TRBV7-2	.	TRBJ2-7	TGTGCCAGCAGCCCCCAGCGCGAGCAGTACTTC	CASSPQREQYF
15	many	TRBV6-5	TRBD1	TRBJ1-2	TGTGCCAGCAGCCTCTCCCCCGGGACAGTCTATGGCTACACCTTC	CASSLSPGTVYGYTF
16	.	TRBV12-3/TRBV12-4	.	TRBJ1-2	TGTGCCAGCAGTTTAGTAGTCGGGACTGGCGTCTATGGCTACACCTTC	CASSLVVGTGVYGYTF
13	many	TRBV7-9	.	TRBJ2-5	TGTGCCAGCAGCCCCGGGGTTGTAGAGACCCAGTACTTC	CASSPGVVETQYF
14	.	TRBV29-1	.	TRBJ2-5	TGCAGCGTTGACGGGGCCGCCATTCTGAAGTCCCAGTACTTC	CSVDGAAILKSQYF
12	.	TRBV28	.	TRBJ1-2	TGTGCCAACAGTTTATGGGGAGATGGCTACACCTTC	CANSLWGDGYTF
18	.	TRBV7-2	.	TRBJ2-5	TGTGCCAGCAGCTTAGGGGTCTGGTGGGGGAGGGGGCAAGAGACCCAGTACTTC	CASSLGVWWGRGQETQYF
14	.	TRBV7-2	.	TRBJ2-3	TGTGCCAGCAGCTTAGGGGTTGGCGGGGATACGCAGTATTTT	CASSLGVGGDTQYF
14	.	TRBV10-3	.	TRBJ1-5	TGTGCCATCAGTGAAGAATCAGGGCCTCGACCCCAGCATTTT	CAISEESGPRPQHF
14	few	TRBV14	TRBD1	TRBJ1-2	TGTGCCAGCAGCCCTACCGGGACAGGGGATGGCTACACCTTC	CASSPTGTGDGYTF
15	many	TRBV6-6	.	TRBJ1-5	TGTGCCAGCATGGGCAAGGGGGACGGCAATCAGCCCCAGCATTTT	CASMGKGDGNQPQHF
17	many	TRBV7-2	.	TRBJ2-6	TGTGCCAGCAGCTTAGCGGGCCTAGGGTCTGGGGCCAACGTCCTGACTTTC	CASSLAGLGSGANVLTF
13	few	TRBV7-7	.	TRBJ2-1	TGTGCTAGCAGCCCGGGGGGCCCGGATGAGCAGTTCTTC	CASSPGGPDEQFF
13	few	TRBV6-6	.	TRBJ2-5	TGTGCCAGCAGTTACCGGTCGCGGGAGACCCAGTACTTC	CASSYRSRETQYF
14	.	TRBV28	TRBD2	TRBJ2-1	TGTGCCAGCAGTTCGGGGGGGCGGTACAATGAGCGGTTCTTC	CASSSGGRYNERFF
14	.	TRBV5-5	.	TRBJ1-4	TGTGCCAGCAGCTTGGCGGACAGTCGGGAAAAACTGTTTTTT	CASSLADSREKLFF
14	few	TRBV2	.	TRBJ2-7	TGTGCCAGCAGTGAAGGAGTTTACTCCTACGAGCAGTACTTC	CASSEGVYSYEQYF
15	many	TRBV7-8	.	TRBJ2-1	TGTGCCAGCAGCTTAGGACCACCCCCCGAGGATGAGCAGTTCTTC	CASSLGPPPEDEQFF
14	.	TRBV20-1	TRBD1	TRBJ1-5	TGCAGTGCTCCGACAGGGACTAGCAATCAGCCCCAGCATTTT	CSAPTGTSNQPQHF
16	many	TRBV27	.	TRBJ1-2	TGTGCCAGCAGTTTCAGCACGCGGGGCCGTGGTTATGGCTACACCTTC	CASSFSTRGRGYGYTF
17	few	TRBV9	TRBD2	TRBJ2-1	TGTGCCAGCAGCGTAGATCCTAGCGGGGGGATTGACAATGAGCAGTTCTTC	CASSVDPSGGIDNEQFF
14	.	TRBV12-3/TRBV12-4	.	TRBJ2-7	TGTGCCAGCAGTGAGCTGGCAGTCGAGCAGACCCGGTACTTC	CASSELAVEQTRYF
15	.	TRBV7-6	.	TRBJ2-7	TGTGCCAGCAGCTTAGGGGCAGGGGCTTTATACGAGCAGTACTTC	CASSLGAGALYEQYF
13	few	TRBV3-1	.	TRBJ2-1	TGTGCCAGCAGCCAAGGACTAGTTAGTGAGCAGTTCTTC	CASSQGLVSEQFF
18	many	TRBV4-1	TRBD2	TRBJ2-1	TGCGCCAGCAGCCTGAAATCCCAGGCTGGCGGGGGGGGAAATGAGCAGTTCTTC	CASSLKSQAGGGGNEQFF
15	many	TRBV7-8	.	TRBJ2-3	TGTGCCAGCAGCTTAGTGGGTGTTGGACGAGATACGCAGTATTTT	CASSLVGVGRDTQYF
17	.	TRBV12-3/TRBV12-4	.	TRBJ2-6	TGTGCCAGCAGTTTAAATGCGGGCGGCTCTGGGGCCAACGTCCTGACTTTC	CASSLNAGGSGANVLTF
12	.	TRBV20-1	TRBD2	TRBJ2-7	TGCAGTGCGGAAAGGACTAGCGGTGAGCAGTACTTC	CSAERTSGEQYF
14	many	TRBV20-1	TRBD2	TRBJ2-4	TGCAGAATAGCGGGGGGGTCTAACAAAAACATTCAGTACTTC	CRIAGGSNKNIQYF
13	.	TRBV12-3/TRBV12-4	.	TRBJ2-2	TGTGCCGGCCGAACGACTAGTTCCGGGGAGCTGTTTTTT	CAGRTTSSGELFF
13	.	TRBV5-1	.	TRBJ2-3	TGCACCAGCGGCAAATTTCTGACAGATACGCAGTATTTT	CTSGKFLTDTQYF
14	few	TRBV3-1	.	TRBJ1-6	TGTGCCAGCAGCCAGGAACAGGGTTTATCACCCCTCCACTTT	CASSQEQGLSPLHF
11	many	TRBV20-1	.	TRBJ2-1	TGCAGTGCTGCCTGGGGGACTGAGCAGTTCTTC	CSAAWGTEQFF
15	.	TRBV7-2	.	TRBJ1-4	TGTGCCAGCAGCTTAGTTTGGGGGACTAATGAAAAACTGTTTTTT	CASSLVWGTNEKLFF
15	few	TRBV12-3/TRBV12-4	.	TRBJ2-1	TGTGCCAGCAGCATTCAGGGGATCTCCTACAATGAGCAGTTCTTC	CASSIQGISYNEQFF
13	.	TRBV5-1	.	TRBJ1-2	TGCACCAGCAGCTTGGAGGGTAACTATGGCTACACCTTC	CTSSLEGNYGYTF
13	.	TRBV29-1	TRBD1	TRBJ1-2	TGCAGCGCGGAGACAGGGGTCCTCTATGGCTACACCTTC	CSAETGVLYGYTF
14	many	TRBV7-8	.	TRBJ2-7	TGTGCCAGCAGCTCGGGGGCCTGGATCTACGAGCAGTACTTC	CASSSGAWIYEQYF
13	.	TRBV28	.	TRBJ1-4	TGTGCCAGCAGTTTGAGTCGATGGGAAAAACTGTTTTTT	CASSLSRWEKLFF
15	.	TRBV4-3	.	TRBJ1-1	TGCGCCAGCAGCCAGGGGCACATGTCGGGCACTGAAGCTTTCTTT	CASSQGHMSGTEAFF
13	few	TRBV29-1	TRBD1	TRBJ2-7	TGCAACGTTGAGGGACAGGGCTCCTACGGGCAGTACTTC	CNVEGQGSYGQYF
15	few	TRBV4-1	TRBD1	TRBJ1-2	TGCGCCAGCAGCCAAGTTCGGACAGGGGTCGATGGCTACACCTTC	CASSQVRTGVDGYTF
13	.	TRBV27	.	TRBJ1-2	TGTGCCAGCAGTTTGTTTGGCCTAAATGGCTACACCTTC	CASSLFGLNGYTF
13	many	TRBV24-1	.	TRBJ2-1	TGTGCCACCAGTGATTCTTACCTAGGGGGGCAGTTCTTC	CATSDSYLGGQFF
15	.	TRBV28	.	TRBJ2-1	TGTGCCAGCAGCGACGGGACGGCGGACTACAATGAGCAGTTCTTC	CASSDGTADYNEQFF
15	.	TRBV7-3	.	TRBJ2-4	TGTGCCAGCAGCCAAATCCCGCGGCTAGACGATGAGCAGTACTTC	CASSQIPRLDDEQYF
17	few	TRBV4-3	.	TRBJ1-4	TGCGCCAGCAGCCAAGCCTGGACTTTTACAACTAATGAAAAACTGTTTTTT	CASSQAWTFTTNEKLFF
14	.	TRBV10-3	.	TRBJ1-1	TGTGCCACAGGGACATCACTGGGGAACATTGAAGCTTTCTTT	CATGTSLGNIEAFF
14	.	TRBV2	.	TRBJ2-7	TGTGCCAGCAGTGAACCAGGGGTCTCCTACGAGCAGTACTTC	CASSEPGVSYEQYF
14	.	TRBV7-2	.	TRBJ2-1	TGTGCCAGCAGCTTAAAAATCAGGGACAATGAGCAGTTCTTC	CASSLKIRDNEQFF
14	many	TRBV11-2	.	TRBJ2-7	TGTGCCAGCAGCTTAGACAGAGTAACCTACGAGCAGTACTTC	CASSLDRVTYEQYF
14	few	TRBV9	.	TRBJ1-1	TGTGCCAGCAGCGCCACTGGGGTAAACACTGAAGCTTTCTTT	CASSATGVNTEAFF
15	many	TRBV7-3	TRBD1	TRBJ2-7	TGTGCCAGCAGCTTATACTCGGGACAGGGTTACGAGCAGTACTTC	CASSLYSGQGYEQYF
16	.	TRBV7-3	TRBD1	TRBJ2-1	TGTGCCAGCAGCTTAACGCCGGGACAGGGATTAAATGAGCAGTTCTTC	CASSLTPGQGLNEQFF
14	.	TRBV20-1	.	TRBJ2-7	TGCAGTGCTAGAGCGGTAGCAGGGAGTTCCGAGCAGTACTTC	CSARAVAGSSEQYF
17	.	TRBV4-2	TRBD1	TRBJ1-1	TGTGCCAGCAGCCAATGGGGACAGGGGGCGGCGAACACTGAAGCTTTCTTT	CASSQWGQGAANTEAFF